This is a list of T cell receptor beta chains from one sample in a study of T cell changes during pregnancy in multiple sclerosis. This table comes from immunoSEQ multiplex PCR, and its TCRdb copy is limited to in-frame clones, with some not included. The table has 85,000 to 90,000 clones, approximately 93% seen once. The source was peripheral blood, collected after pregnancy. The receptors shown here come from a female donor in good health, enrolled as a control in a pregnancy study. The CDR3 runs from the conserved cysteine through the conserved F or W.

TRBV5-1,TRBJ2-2,CASRGTSGNTGELFF
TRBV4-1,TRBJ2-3,CASSQGRGGQGKKDTQYF
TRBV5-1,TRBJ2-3,CASSIGLAGTQYF
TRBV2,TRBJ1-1,CASSVEVDTEAFF
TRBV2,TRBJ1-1,CASRARGGRINTEAFF
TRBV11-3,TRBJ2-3,CASSLAQSTDTQYF
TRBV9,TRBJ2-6,CASSGGPGGTPHVLTF
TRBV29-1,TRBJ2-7,CSVDLGQGATYEQYF
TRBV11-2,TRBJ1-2,CASSSASGVANYGYTF
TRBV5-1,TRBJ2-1,CASSIGPSGEQFF
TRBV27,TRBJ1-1,CASGAPGRGVSGAFF
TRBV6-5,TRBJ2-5,CASSYNRGATETQYF
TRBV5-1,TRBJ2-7,CASSLGQGPLEQYF
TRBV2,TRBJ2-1,CASTLTSPDNEQFF